These 14 T cell receptor beta chains were all obtained from the same sample, sequenced in a study of T cells in Graves' hyperthyroidism and ophthalmopathy. Amplification of TCR beta CDR3 regions used RNA as the template. TCR CDR3 regions were first amplified by RT-PCR with HTBI primers. TCRdb recomputed calls from the multiplex PCR reads with MiXCR, one row per CDR3 protein. The sample includes hundreds of thousands of distinct CDR3 sequences, approximately 15% of them seen just once. Sequenced: blood. Receptors were obtained from a woman between 35 and 50 years old with Graves' ophthalmopathy.

This clonotype was seen repeatedly, ten times or more. The rearrangement joins TRBV4-2 to TRBJ2-3; D possibly corresponds to TRBD1 (5 bases). The CDR3 has 16 residues. Germline V gene lookup returns CDR1 LGHNA and CDR2 YNFKEQ. Trimming left V 3 bases short and J 4 bases short, with 17 bases between. As DNA, the CDR3 is TGTGCCAGCAGCCAGAACTCAGGGTCCTTCCCAGATACGCAGTATTTT. Translation gives CASSQNSGSFPDTQYF.

This clonotype was seen a few times. V is TRBV6-6 and J is TRBJ1-1; 7 positions match TRBD1. The germline CDR1 and CDR2 sequences are MNHNY and SVGAGI (reference sequence). Trimming at V came to 2 bases and at J to 0 bases, leaving 12 bases not matched to a gene. The CDR3 is 18 amino acids. CDR3 coding DNA: TGTGCCAGCAGTTACCTCGGACGTCGAGGGGGCATGAACACTGAAGCTTTCTTT. Protein sequence: CASSYLGRRGGMNTEAFF.

There are many counts of this clonotype. CDR3 coding DNA: TGTGCCAGCTCATCATTCGAGACTAGCGACAATGAGCAGTTCTTC. This sequence encodes CASSSFETSDNEQFF. This chain uses TRBV18 with TRBJ2-1; 8 positions agree with TRBD2. The CDR3 is 15 amino acids. Germline loops: CDR1 KGHSH, CDR2 LQKENI. The V and J ends lost 5 bases and 5 bases, in that order; junction bases with no gene match: 8.

This clonotype was found many times. V is TRBV27 and J is TRBJ2-1; possibly TRBD1 for D (5 bases). Between the trimmed V and J ends, which lost 4 bases and 9 bases, there was a span of 13 bases. The germline V gene has CDR1 MNHEY and CDR2 SMNVEV (reference sequence). This CDR3 contains 13 residues. This CDR3 is CASSSRTQGEQFF. CDR3 sequence (DNA): TGTGCCAGCAGTTCAAGGACGCAGGGTGAGCAGTTCTTC.

There are a few counts of this clonotype. The chain has TRBV14 and TRBJ2-1, with 7 bases identical to TRBD2. The CDR3 contains 17 residues. Germline assignment: CDR1 SGHDN and CDR2 FVKESK. V shed 5 bases, J shed 4 bases, and the junction held 14 bases outside the gene matches. CDR3 residues: CASSATPWRGKYNEQFF. The CDR3 bases are TGTGCCAGCAGCGCTACCCCTTGGCGGGGGAAATACAATGAGCAGTTCTTC.

This clonotype showed up many times. This chain uses TRBV2 with TRBJ1-1; a weak D match, TRBD1 (5 bases). V lost 6 bases and J lost 8, with 19 bases in between. Germline CDR1 reads SNHLY; CDR2 reads FYNNEI. The CDR3 is made up of 14 amino acids. The CDR3 loop reads CASSGKGLEKEAFF. The CDR3 coding sequence is TGTGCCAGCAGCGGCAAGGGGCTCGAGAAAGAAGCTTTCTTT.

This clonotype has ten or more counts. V usage is TRBV6-5 and J usage is TRBJ1-1, with a tentative D call TRBD1 (6 bases). Germline assignment: CDR1 MNHEY and CDR2 SVGAGI. The CDR3 runs to 14 residues. The germline V and J ends were trimmed by 0 bases and 8 bases, with 13 bases remaining between them. CDR3 nucleotide sequence: TGTGCCAGCAGTTACTCCCGGGACACAAAAGAAGCTTTCTTT. This gives the protein CASSYSRDTKEAFF.

Ten or more counts support this clonotype. The genes are TRBV11-2 and TRBJ2-2; D gene unclear. CDR3 size: 12 residues. Trimming cost V 5 bases and J 1 base, with 2 bases left between them. The germline gives CDR1 SGHAT, CDR2 FQNNGV. The CDR3 nucleotides are TGTGCCAGCAGCAAGAACACCGGGGAGCTGTTTTTT. It specifies CASSKNTGELFF.

V gene TRBV5-1 combines with J gene TRBJ2-5; 12 nucleotides line up with TRBD2. From germline, CDR1 is SGHRS and CDR2 YFSETQ. The CDR3 runs to 16 residues. Unmatched junction bases numbered 6, after V lost 4 bases and J lost 2 bases. CDR3 protein: CASSGSGTSGQETQYF. DNA of the CDR3: TGCGCCAGCAGCGGGTCTGGGACTAGCGGGCAAGAGACCCAGTACTTC.

For this clonotype: A much larger clonotype is one base distant, so this may be a read error. The chain carries TRBV18 and TRBJ1-1, with a tentative D call TRBD1 (6 bases). The germline V gene encodes CDR1 KGHSH and CDR2 LQKENI. The CDR3 spans 16 residues. The CDR3 DNA is TGTGTCAGCTCACCACAGACACAGGGTATGAACACTGAAGCTTTCTTT. Translated: CVSSPQTQGMNTEAFF.

This clonotype occurred a few times. The V and J genes are TRBV5-1 and TRBJ2-5; the D call may be TRBD1 or TRBD2 (7 bases each). CDR1 and CDR2 (germline): SGHRS, YFSETQ. The CDR3 is made up of 18 amino acids. V lost 3 bases, J lost 5 bases, and 26 bases lay in between. The CDR3 DNA follows: TGCGCCAGCAGCTCTTGGGGGGGCCTGACAGGGCCCTCGGAGACCCAGTACTTC. It translates to CASSSWGGLTGPSETQYF.

V gene TRBV5-4 combines with J gene TRBJ2-7, with D possibly matching TRBD2 (6 bases). V lost 4 bases and J 8 bases, leaving 16 bases between the germline ends. The germline gives CDR1 SGHNT, CDR2 YYREEE (reference sequence). The CDR3 is 13 residues long. The CDR3, as DNA: TGTGCCAGCAGCACGTCCCTCGGGGGTAAGCAGTACTTC. Protein sequence: CASSTSLGGKQYF.

The table lists this clonotype with a few counts. This sequence joins TRBV4-1 and TRBJ2-1; D gene ambiguous. This CDR3 spans 15 amino acids. V was cut by 0 bases and J by 3 bases, with 9 bases left in between. Germline-derived CDR1 and CDR2 are MGHRA and YSYEKL. The CDR3 DNA follows: TGCGCCAGCAGCCAAGACTCTTCCCTCTACAATGAGCAGTTCTTC. This gives the protein CASSQDSSLYNEQFF.

This clonotype appeared many times. The chain recombines TRBV11-2 with TRBJ2-7, with D maybe TRBD2 (5 bases). The V end lost 5 bases, the J end lost 5 bases, and 19 bases lay between the germline ends. The CDR3 consists of 15 residues. The germline V gene encodes CDR1 SGHAT and CDR2 FQNNGV. The CDR3 DNA sequence: TGTGCCAGCAGCCGATGGAGACCGGGGAGCGACGAGCAGTACTTC. Translated: CASSRWRPGSDEQYF.